The rows below give T cell receptor beta chains drawn from one sample of a study of molecular identifiers for immune sequencing clone quantification. A single record per CDR3 protein comes from TCRdb applying MiXCR to the PCR reads. This sample yields more than 95,000 distinct CDR3 sequences, of which 24% are seen a single time; 0.94% belongs to the top ten. Sequenced material: naive CD8+ T cells from blood, with Jurkat cell RNA spiked in. Source of these receptors: a human donor in good health. Some libraries in this study had Jurkat cell RNA spiked in. Each CDR3 is given without its conserved first and last residue. Fields, in order: V gene, J gene, CDR3 protein.

>TRBV18|TRBJ1-2
ASSRTGDGYT
>TRBV4-3|TRBJ2-7
ASSQESSQGH
>TRBV12-3/TRBV12-4|TRBJ2-7
ASSLAQGGYEQY
>TRBV29-1|TRBJ1-1
SAGDTEAF
>TRBV5-3|TRBJ2-1
ASSLVLAGEGNEQF
>TRBV27|TRBJ2-3
ASSSIDGLAGGPRTDTQY
>TRBV27|TRBJ2-3
ASTSILVAGISTDTQY
>TRBV4-1|TRBJ1-1
ASSPYWQGNTEAF
>TRBV9|TRBJ2-6
ASSAGQGPAGANVLT
>TRBV7-9|TRBJ1-1
ASSLPIGPSNTEAF
>TRBV2|TRBJ2-7
ASSEARVGYEQY
>TRBV7-9|TRBJ2-5
ASSLEVTGEETQY
>TRBV10-2|TRBJ2-5
ASTPPGVRDWQETQY
>TRBV12-3/TRBV12-4|TRBJ1-2
ASRVTRGYT
>TRBV5-6|TRBJ2-1
ASSLGWLRSYNEQF
>TRBV19|TRBJ1-1
ASSTGQGATEAF
>TRBV7-9|TRBJ2-5
AGSLKYQGTQY
>TRBV4-3|TRBJ2-7
ASSQVAGVGHEQY
>TRBV30|TRBJ2-7
AWSFSDGTYEQY
>TRBV9|TRBJ2-1
ASSPPGTPYNEQF
>TRBV20-1|TRBJ2-1
SATALADEQF
>TRBV12-3/TRBV12-4|TRBJ2-3
ASKTSGGTLTDTQY
>TRBV7-9|TRBJ2-7
ASSLTVARPYEQY
>TRBV28|TRBJ1-4
ASSLRTVSEILV
>TRBV19|TRBJ1-1
ASSPRTGDTEAF
>TRBV10-3|TRBJ2-7
AISEPTGDEQY
>TRBV3-1|TRBJ2-1
ASSQDVAGGGHNEQF
>TRBV7-8|TRBJ2-2
ASSPGVGLYTGELF
>TRBV18|TRBJ1-5
ASSPKTGDSNQPQH